This TCR beta chain was recovered during a study of cytomegalovirus exposure and HLA in healthy donors. General study findings and limits: The study designated 160 or so TCR beta chains cytomegalovirus-associated. Reportedly, HLA-A and HLA-B alleles of most subjects were accurately predicted from TCR beta. The authors later linked a missense DCLRE1C variant to TCR beta V- and J-gene trimming.

Amplification used 60 Vbeta primers and 13 Jbeta primers. Profiling relied on immunoSEQ multiplex PCR, and the TCRdb table lists in-frame clones only, not all of them. The data show 95,000 to 150,000 clones, around 84% seen once. The CDR3 is 14 residues long. V was clipped by 4 bases and J by 4 bases; unmatched bases: 7. Germline assignment: CDR1 SGDLS and CDR2 YYNGEE. Points on this clone: The antigen is not known.

The rearrangement joins TRBV9 to TRBJ2-7; 8 bases line up with TRBD1. The sample comprised PBMCs. The sequence came from a man aged 18 to 30 in good health and CMV-seronegative. Here the CDR3 reads CASSPRTGSYEQYF. Here the CDR3 DNA reads TGTGCCAGCAGCCCCCGGACAGGGAGTTACGAGCAGTACTTC.